The present T cell receptor beta chain was sequenced within a study of blood T cells in healthy people across ages. A few counts support this clonotype. Its antigen is as yet unknown. Findings and limits, study-wide: Older age coincided with a roughly linear decline in TCR beta diversity per million T cells.

There are 12 residues in the CDR3. CDR1 is MNHEY, CDR2 SVGAGI, per germline. V gave up 7 bases and J gave up 5 bases; unmatched junction bases: 4. Donors each provided about 10 milliliters of peripheral blood. Each sample yielded at least 5.5 micrograms of PBMC total RNA. With a J-beta primer mix and a sample-barcoded 5' primer, a second PCR ran about 7 to 12 cycles. TCRdb fed the 5' RACE reads into MiXCR, producing one record per CDR3 protein. This sample has more than 650,000 distinct CDR3 sequences, with roughly 50% found just once. Sequencing was performed on blood. V and J are TRBV6-5 and TRBJ2-7, with 8 bases matching TRBD2. This TCR derives from a man older than 75 in good health. CDR3 DNA: TGTGCCAGCACGGGGGGGCGAAACGAGCAGTACTTC. It is translated as CASTGGRNEQYF.